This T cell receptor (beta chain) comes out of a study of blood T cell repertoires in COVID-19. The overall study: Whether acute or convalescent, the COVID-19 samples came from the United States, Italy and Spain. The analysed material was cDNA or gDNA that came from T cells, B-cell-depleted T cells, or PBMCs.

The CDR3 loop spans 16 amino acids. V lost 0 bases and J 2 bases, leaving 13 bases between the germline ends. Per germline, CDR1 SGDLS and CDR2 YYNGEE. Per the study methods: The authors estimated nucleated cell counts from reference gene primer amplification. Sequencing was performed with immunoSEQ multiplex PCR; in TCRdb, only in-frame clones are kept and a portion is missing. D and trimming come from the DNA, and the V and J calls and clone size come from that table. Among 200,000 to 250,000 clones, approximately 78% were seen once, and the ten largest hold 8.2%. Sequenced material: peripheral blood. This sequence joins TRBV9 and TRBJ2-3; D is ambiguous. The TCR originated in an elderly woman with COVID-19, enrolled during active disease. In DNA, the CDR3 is TGTGCCAGCAGCGTAGAATCTTCCCCCCTCACAGATACGCAGTATTTT. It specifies CASSVESSPLTDTQYF.